A selection of T cell receptor beta chains follows, all from one sample in a study of naive and memory T cell subsets. TCRdb itself ran the UMI-ligation and nested PCR reads through MiXCR, one entry per CDR3 protein. The data hold approximately 150,000 distinct CDR3 sequences, with 20% to 25% observed a single time. Material for sequencing was naive CD4+ T cells from blood. All receptors come from a human donor in good health. The CDR3 runs from the conserved cysteine through the conserved F or W. D genes are given only for firm matches. Not all rows give a size; the values are once, few, many and, for expanded clones, a class.

cdr3_aa: CASSLLGGIVDEQYF
cdr3_nt: TGTGCCAGCAGTTTACTGGGGGGTATCGTTGACGAGCAGTACTTC
j_call: TRBJ2-7
v_call: TRBV28
d_call: NA
clone_size: few

cdr3_aa: CASSTHRGVTEAFF
cdr3_nt: TGTGCCAGCAGCACCCACAGGGGAGTCACTGAAGCTTTCTTT
j_call: TRBJ1-1
v_call: TRBV21-1
d_call: NA
clone_size: NA

cdr3_aa: CASSSYTDTQYF
cdr3_nt: TGTGCCAGCTCCTCGTACACAGATACGCAGTATTTT
j_call: TRBJ2-3
v_call: TRBV7-2
d_call: NA
clone_size: many

cdr3_aa: CASSLQVSYEQYF
cdr3_nt: TGTGCCAGCAGCTTACAGGTCTCCTACGAGCAGTACTTC
j_call: TRBJ2-7
v_call: TRBV7-2
d_call: NA
clone_size: few

cdr3_aa: CASSSLGIYEQYF
cdr3_nt: TGTGCCAGCAGCTCCCTAGGGATCTACGAGCAGTACTTC
j_call: TRBJ2-7
v_call: TRBV7-9
d_call: NA
clone_size: few

cdr3_aa: CASSNTGTGYTEAFF
cdr3_nt: TGTGCCAGCTCAAATACCGGGACAGGCTACACTGAAGCTTTCTTT
j_call: TRBJ1-1
v_call: TRBV18
d_call: TRBD1
clone_size: NA

cdr3_aa: CASSGWTGNEQFF
cdr3_nt: TGTGCCAGCAGCGGATGGACAGGCAATGAGCAGTTCTTC
j_call: TRBJ2-1
v_call: TRBV7-2
d_call: TRBD1
clone_size: NA

cdr3_aa: CASSYRAGTGDTLAKNIQYF
cdr3_nt: TGTGCCAGCAGTTACAGAGCCGGGACAGGGGATACCCTAGCCAAAAACATTCAGTACTTC
j_call: TRBJ2-4
v_call: TRBV6-2/TRBV6-3
d_call: TRBD1
clone_size: few

cdr3_aa: CASSLWGINYGYTF
cdr3_nt: TGCGCCAGCAGCTTGTGGGGTATAAACTATGGCTACACCTTC
j_call: TRBJ1-2
v_call: TRBV5-1
d_call: NA
clone_size: NA

cdr3_aa: CASSYTSGLSAMSLGTQYF
cdr3_nt: TGTGCCAGCAGTTACACTTCGGGCCTATCGGCGATGTCTTTGGGGACCCAGTACTTC
j_call: TRBJ2-5
v_call: TRBV6-5
d_call: NA
clone_size: NA

cdr3_aa: CASSLRGSSTTDTQYF
cdr3_nt: TGTGCCAGCTCCCTACGAGGGAGTTCGACCACAGATACGCAGTATTTT
j_call: TRBJ2-3
v_call: TRBV12-3/TRBV12-4
d_call: NA
clone_size: NA

cdr3_aa: CSGGTGPGELFF
cdr3_nt: TGCAGCGGAGGGACAGGGCCCGGGGAGCTGTTTTTT
j_call: TRBJ2-2
v_call: TRBV29-1
d_call: TRBD1
clone_size: few

cdr3_aa: CASSHRLHLETQYF
cdr3_nt: TGTGCCAGCAGTCACCGACTCCATTTGGAGACCCAGTACTTC
j_call: TRBJ2-5
v_call: TRBV28
d_call: NA
clone_size: NA

cdr3_aa: CASSLDPSGRSGTQYF
cdr3_nt: TGTGCCAGCAGTTTAGATCCTAGCGGGAGGTCTGGTACGCAGTATTTT
j_call: TRBJ2-3
v_call: TRBV12-3/TRBV12-4
d_call: TRBD2
clone_size: NA

cdr3_aa: CASRTSGGLLSYEQYF
cdr3_nt: TGTGCCAGTCGGACTAGCGGGGGACTACTCTCCTACGAGCAGTACTTC
j_call: TRBJ2-7
v_call: TRBV12-3/TRBV12-4
d_call: TRBD2
clone_size: few

cdr3_aa: CASRRHPLAGGPSGEQFF
cdr3_nt: TGTGCCAGCAGACGCCACCCTCTAGCGGGAGGGCCCTCGGGTGAGCAGTTCTTC
j_call: TRBJ2-1
v_call: TRBV6-2/TRBV6-3
d_call: TRBD2
clone_size: NA

cdr3_aa: CASSPAGYQGNEQFF
cdr3_nt: TGTGCCAGCAGCCCCGCCGGTTACCAGGGCAATGAGCAGTTCTTC
j_call: TRBJ2-1
v_call: TRBV11-2
d_call: NA
clone_size: NA

cdr3_aa: CSVDSVGRNSGANVLTF
cdr3_nt: TGCAGCGTTGATTCGGTCGGACGCAACTCTGGGGCCAACGTCCTGACTTTC
j_call: TRBJ2-6
v_call: TRBV29-1
d_call: NA
clone_size: many

cdr3_aa: CAISELTGGIYGYTF
cdr3_nt: TGTGCCATCAGTGAGTTGACAGGGGGGATCTATGGCTACACCTTC
j_call: TRBJ1-2
v_call: TRBV10-3
d_call: TRBD1
clone_size: NA

cdr3_aa: CASSRRGRGKNIQYF
cdr3_nt: TGTGCCAGCAGCCGCAGGGGGCGGGGCAAAAACATTCAGTACTTC
j_call: TRBJ2-4
v_call: TRBV28
d_call: TRBD1
clone_size: NA

cdr3_aa: CATSRDGQVFDKLFF
cdr3_nt: TGTGCCACCAGCAGAGATGGGCAGGTCTTTGATAAACTGTTTTTT
j_call: TRBJ1-4
v_call: TRBV15
d_call: NA
clone_size: NA

cdr3_aa: CSVARTSGSGEQYF
cdr3_nt: TGCAGCGTCGCTAGGACTAGCGGGAGTGGGGAGCAGTACTTC
j_call: TRBJ2-7
v_call: TRBV29-1
d_call: TRBD2
clone_size: few

cdr3_aa: CASSLSFRYYEQFF
cdr3_nt: TGTGCCAGCAGTTTATCGTTTCGATACTATGAGCAGTTCTTC
j_call: TRBJ2-1
v_call: TRBV27
d_call: NA
clone_size: many

cdr3_aa: CSIAGTTAYEQYF
cdr3_nt: TGCAGTATTGCTGGGACCACCGCCTACGAGCAGTACTTC
j_call: TRBJ2-7
v_call: TRBV20-1
d_call: NA
clone_size: few

cdr3_aa: CASSYSRSPLHF
cdr3_nt: TGTGCCAGCAGTTACTCGCGTTCACCCCTCCACTTT
j_call: TRBJ1-6
v_call: TRBV6-2/TRBV6-3
d_call: NA
clone_size: NA

cdr3_aa: CSVEGGLAYEQYF
cdr3_nt: TGCAGCGTTGAAGGGGGGCTGGCCTACGAGCAGTACTTC
j_call: TRBJ2-7
v_call: TRBV29-1
d_call: NA
clone_size: NA

cdr3_aa: CASSIPGGSSYNEQFF
cdr3_nt: TGTGCCAGCAGTATACCAGGGGGGAGCTCCTACAATGAGCAGTTCTTC
j_call: TRBJ2-1
v_call: TRBV6-2/TRBV6-3
d_call: NA
clone_size: NA

cdr3_aa: CSVTASGANVLTF
cdr3_nt: TGCAGCGTGACAGCGTCTGGGGCCAACGTCCTGACTTTC
j_call: TRBJ2-6
v_call: TRBV29-1
d_call: NA
clone_size: once

cdr3_aa: CASSQFTGELFF
cdr3_nt: TGCGCCAGCAGCCAGTTCACCGGGGAGCTGTTTTTT
j_call: TRBJ2-2
v_call: TRBV4-1
d_call: NA
clone_size: many

cdr3_aa: CASSQEAGRGQPQHF
cdr3_nt: TGCGCCAGCAGCCAAGAGGCAGGCCGAGGGCAGCCCCAGCATTTT
j_call: TRBJ1-5
v_call: TRBV4-3
d_call: NA
clone_size: NA

cdr3_aa: CASSRSGGRQPQHF
cdr3_nt: TGTGCCAGCAGCCGGAGCGGGGGGCGGCAGCCCCAGCATTTT
j_call: TRBJ1-5
v_call: TRBV28
d_call: NA
clone_size: NA